Following are 13 T cell receptor beta chains from one sample sequenced in a study of CD8 T cells in Susac syndrome. Random-hexamer reverse transcription was applied to about 0.45 to 1 ug RNA. MiXCR was run by TCRdb on the immunoSEQ multiplex PCR reads, yielding one entry per CDR3 protein. Of some 130,000 distinct CDR3 sequences listed, over 80% are singletons. Sequencing was carried out using CD8+ T cells from PBMCs. The origin of the receptors is a human donor with multiple sclerosis.

V usage is TRBV20-1 and J usage is TRBJ2-7, with a weak D call TRBD1 (6 bases). Trimming stripped 0 bases from V and 3 bases from J, with 15 bases between. This CDR3 region has 15 residues. CDR1 and CDR2 (germline): DFQATT, SNEGSKA (reference sequence). In DNA form, the CDR3 reads TGCAGTGCTAGAGATTGGGTGGGGGCTAGCTACGAGCAGTACTTC. Translating it yields CSARDWVGASYEQYF.

The chain is built from TRBV20-1 and TRBJ2-5; TRBD1 or TRBD2 may be the D gene (5 bases each). V lost 0 bases and J 6 bases, leaving 26 bases between the germline ends. Germline V gene data show CDR1 as DFQATT and CDR2 as SNEGSKA (reference sequence). The CDR3 has 18 residues. This CDR3 is CSARDAFRVGALKQTQYF. CDR3 DNA sequence: TGCAGTGCTAGAGATGCCTTTCGAGTCGGGGCTTTGAAACAGACCCAGTACTTC.

The chain joins TRBV4-1 to TRBJ2-5, with TRBD1 matching over 7 bases. J gave up 2 bases and V 4 bases, and 10 bases lay outside the gene matches. Germline V gene data show CDR1 as MGHRA and CDR2 as YSYEKL. CDR3 length: 16 residues. The CDR3 sequence: CASSLGDRILQETQYF. The CDR3 nucleotides read TGCGCCAGCAGCCTCGGGGACAGAATATTACAAGAGACCCAGTACTTC.

The chain is built from TRBV7-8 and TRBJ1-5; no definite D call. Deletions cut 5 bases from V and 0 bases from J, with 8 bases between. This CDR3 region has 14 residues. Germline CDR1 SGHVS, CDR2 FQNEAQ. The DNA for the CDR3 is TGTGCCAGCAGCCAAGGAGGTAGCAATCAGCCCCAGCATTTT. As protein: CASSQGGSNQPQHF.

This clonotype is a singleton in its sample. The chain links TRBV12-3 or TRBV12-4 to TRBJ2-7, with TRBD1 matching over 10 bases. Unmatched junction bases numbered 10, after V lost 6 bases and J lost 5 bases. There are 15 residues in the CDR3. The CDR3 bases are TGTGCCAGCAGGCCCGGGACAGGGGCCCCCCACGAGCAGTACTTC. Translated: CASRPGTGAPHEQYF.

The gene calls are TRBV19 and TRBJ1-5; unclear D gene. V shed 1 base and J shed 5 bases, with 6 bases lying between them. The CDR3 length is 13 residues. Germline lookup yields CDR1 LNHDA and CDR2 SQIVND (reference sequence). The CDR3 nucleotides read TGTGCCAGTAGTATAGGAACCCATCAGCCCCAGCATTTT. It specifies CASSIGTHQPQHF.

This sequence joins TRBV4-1 and TRBJ2-1, with 9 positions matching TRBD1. The CDR3 spans 15 residues. The germline gives CDR1 MGHRA, CDR2 YSYEKL. Trimming cost V 1 base and J 8 bases; bases outside gene matches: 6. The CDR3 DNA follows: TGCGCCAGCAGCCAAGGAACAGGGGGCGAGGATGAGCAGTTCTTC. Its translation: CASSQGTGGEDEQFF.

The chain uses TRBV27 and TRBJ1-6; D unresolved. The V and J ends lost 4 bases and 7 bases respectively, with 8 bases between them. Germline CDR1 MNHEY, CDR2 SMNVEV (reference sequence). The CDR3 contains 13 residues. CDR3 region: CASSWGRNSPLHF. The CDR3 nucleotides read TGTGCCAGCAGTTGGGGAAGAAATTCACCCCTCCACTTT.

The gene calls are TRBV2 and TRBJ2-3; D gene ambiguous. The V gene's germline CDR1 is SNHLY and CDR2 FYNNEI. V lost 11 bases, J lost 2 bases, and 11 bases lay in between. This CDR3 spans 12 amino acids. The chain's CDR3 is CAVLFHTDTQYF. The CDR3 bases are TGTGCCGTACTTTTTCACACAGATACGCAGTATTTT.

This clonotype occurred once. The chain employs TRBV27 and TRBJ1-2; D remains ambiguous. V dropped 7 bases and J dropped 6 bases, with 12 bases sitting between them. This CDR3 has 12 amino acids. Germline values: CDR1 MNHEY, CDR2 SMNVEV (reference sequence). The CDR3 coding sequence is TGTGCCAGCACCTCCGGGTGGAATGGCTACACCTTC. It translates to CASTSGWNGYTF.

This chain connects TRBV5-1 to TRBJ1-1, with D possibly being TRBD1 (5 bases). CDR1 SGHRS and CDR2 YFSETQ come from the germline V gene. V lost 2 bases and J lost 1, with 6 bases in between. The CDR3 runs 13 residues. The CDR3 loop is CASSFGANTEAFF. The CDR3 nucleotides are TGCGCCAGCAGCTTCGGGGCGAACACTGAAGCTTTCTTT.

The V gene is TRBV7-9, the J gene TRBJ1-4; possibly TRBD1 for D (6 bases). The germline V and J ends were trimmed by 6 bases and 2 bases, with 13 bases remaining between them. The CDR3 is 15 amino acids. CDR1 and CDR2 from the germline V gene are SEHNR and FQNEAQ (reference sequence). The DNA of the CDR3 is TGTGCCAGCAGACCAGGGGAGAAGACTAATGAAAAACTGTTTTTT. This translates into CASRPGEKTNEKLFF.

The J gene is TRBJ1-2, the V gene TRBV19, with 8 nucleotides matching TRBD1. The junction had 8 bases not matched to a gene; V was cut back by 6 bases and J by 5 bases. Germline V lookup: CDR1 LNHDA, CDR2 SQIVND (reference sequence). The CDR3 contains 14 residues. CDR3 loop: CASSPQGVWYGYTF. The CDR3 region has the DNA TGTGCCAGTAGCCCACAGGGGGTTTGGTATGGCTACACCTTC.